This T cell receptor beta chain was identified in a study of blood T cell repertoires in COVID-19. The CDR3 is made up of 14 amino acids. The V gene lost 6 bases and the J gene lost 4 bases, with 12 bases spanning the gap. The germline gives CDR1 MNHEY, CDR2 SMNVEV (reference sequence). Produced via immunoSEQ multiplex PCR; TCRdb's table is partial and in-frame only. The table has 60,000 to 95,000 clones, around 90% seen once; the top ten hold roughly 6%. The TCR was taken from a human donor in a cohort sampled during active COVID-19. Sequenced: peripheral blood. This chain uses TRBV27 with TRBJ1-4; D may be TRBD1 (6 bases). The CDR3 loop is CASRGGASNEKLFF. DNA for the CDR3: TGTGCCAGCAGGGGGGGGGCTAGTAATGAAAAACTGTTTTTT.